The rows below give T cell receptor beta chains drawn from one sample of a study of blood T cell repertoires in COVID-19. The data were produced by immunoSEQ multiplex PCR, yet TCRdb's version contains in-frame clones alone and is incomplete. The repertoire holds a few hundred thousand clones, with more than 75% as singletons. Sequenced sample: peripheral blood. The receptors were gathered from a man aged 40-49 years with acute or convalescent COVID-19. Each CDR3 is given with its conserved first and last residue. D genes are given only for firm matches.

TRBJ2-2 | TRBD2 | TRBV2 | TGTGCCAGCAGTGTTGGGCTAGCGGCTAACACCGGGGAGCTGTTTTTT | CASSVGLAANTGELFF
TRBJ1-2 | - | TRBV29-1 | TGCAGCGCTTCAGGGATGTTGAGCTATGGCTACACCTTC | CSASGMLSYGYTF
TRBJ2-1 | - | TRBV7-8 | TGTGCCAGCAGCCGGCTTTACGGCTCCTACAATGAGCAGTTCTTC | CASSRLYGSYNEQFF
TRBJ2-6 | - | TRBV7-6 | TGTGCCAGCAGCCTCGGACAAACGAATTTGGCCAACGTCCTGACTTTC | CASSLGQTNLANVLTF
TRBJ2-7 | - | TRBV21-1 | TGTGCCAGCAGCAAACACGGGGGGGCCTACGAGCAGTACTTC | CASSKHGGAYEQYF
TRBJ1-4 | - | TRBV6-5 | TGTGCCAGCATCTTGAGAGGAGGGGATGAAAAACTGTTTTTT | CASILRGGDEKLFF
TRBJ2-4 | - | TRBV6-5 | TGTGCCAGTTCCTCGGGGGTAGCCTACTTTCAGTACTTC | CASSSGVAYFQYF
TRBJ2-2 | TRBD1 | TRBV5-4 | TGTGCCAGCAGCTCGGGGACAGTTAGACGGGAGCTGTTTTTT | CASSSGTVRRELFF
TRBJ1-3 | - | TRBV30 | TGTGCCTGGAGTGTAGGGGATCCCATATATTTT | CAWSVGDPIYF
TRBJ1-2 | TRBD1 | TRBV30 | TGTGCCGGCCGGGACAGTAGTAACTCGGGAGGCTACACCTTC | CAGRDSSNSGGYTF